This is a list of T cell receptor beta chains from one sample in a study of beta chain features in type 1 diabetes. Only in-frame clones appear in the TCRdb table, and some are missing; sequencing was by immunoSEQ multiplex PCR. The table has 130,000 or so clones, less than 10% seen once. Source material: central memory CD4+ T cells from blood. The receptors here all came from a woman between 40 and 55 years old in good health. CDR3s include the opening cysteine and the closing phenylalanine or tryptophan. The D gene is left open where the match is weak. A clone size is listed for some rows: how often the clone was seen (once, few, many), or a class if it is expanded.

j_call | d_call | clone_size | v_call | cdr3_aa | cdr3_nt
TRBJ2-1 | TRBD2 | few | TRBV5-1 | CASSPRLAGANNEQFF | TGCGCCAGCAGCCCCAGACTAGCGGGGGCGAACAATGAGCAGTTCTTC
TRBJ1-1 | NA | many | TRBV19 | CASSAQPNTEAFF | TGTGCCAGTAGTGCACAGCCGAACACTGAAGCTTTCTTT
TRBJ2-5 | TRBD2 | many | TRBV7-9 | CASSLEGTSTETQYF | TGTGCCAGCAGCTTAGAGGGGACTAGCACAGAGACCCAGTACTTC
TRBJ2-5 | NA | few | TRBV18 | CASSPPFGFTKTQYF | TGTGCCAGCTCACCACCCTTTGGTTTTACAAAGACCCAGTACTTC
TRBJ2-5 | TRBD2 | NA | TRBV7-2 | CASSLVGTSGAETQYF | TGTGCCAGCAGCTTAGTCGGGACTAGCGGGGCGGAGACCCAGTACTTC
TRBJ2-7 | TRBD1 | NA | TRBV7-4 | CASSPTPRQGHSYEQYF | TGTGCCAGCAGCCCGACCCCCAGACAGGGTCACTCCTACGAGCAGTACTTC
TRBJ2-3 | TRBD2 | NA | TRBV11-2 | CASSLNGAGGELDTQYF | TGTGCCAGCAGCTTAAACGGGGCGGGGGGGGAGTTAGATACGCAGTATTTT
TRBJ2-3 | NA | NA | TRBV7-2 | CASSLVAADTQYF | TGTGCCAGCAGCTTAGTTGCGGCCGATACGCAGTATTTT
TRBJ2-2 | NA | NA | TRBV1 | CTSDWGRGVNTGELFF | TGCACCAGCGACTGGGGGCGGGGGGTAAACACCGGGGAGCTGTTTTTT
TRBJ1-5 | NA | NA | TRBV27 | CASSDLAFGGVNQPQHF | TGTGCCAGCAGTGACCTAGCGTTCGGGGGAGTCAATCAGCCCCAGCATTTT
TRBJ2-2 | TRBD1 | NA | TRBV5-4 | CASSEKTGATGELFF | TGTGCCAGCAGCGAGAAGACAGGGGCCACCGGGGAGCTGTTTTTT
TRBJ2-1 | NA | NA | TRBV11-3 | CASSPERVDHNEQFF | TGTGCCAGCAGCCCCGAGAGGGTCGACCACAATGAGCAGTTCTTC
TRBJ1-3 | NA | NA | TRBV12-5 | CASGSETDRSGNTIYF | TGTGCTAGTGGTTCTGAGACAGATCGCTCTGGAAACACCATATATTTT
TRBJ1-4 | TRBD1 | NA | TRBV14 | CASSPRTGGEKLFF | TGTGCCAGCAGCCCCCGGACAGGGGGTGAAAAACTGTTTTTT
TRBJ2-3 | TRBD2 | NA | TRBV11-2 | CASSLQGGGGSNTQYF | TGTGCCAGCAGCTTACAAGGCGGGGGGGGAAGCAATACGCAGTATTTT
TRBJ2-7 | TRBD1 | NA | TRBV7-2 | CASGYRGYEQYF | TGTGCCAGCGGTTACAGGGGTTACGAGCAGTACTTC
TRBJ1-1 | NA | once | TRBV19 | CASMRNTEAFF | TGTGCCAGTATGAGAAACACTGAAGCTTTCTTT
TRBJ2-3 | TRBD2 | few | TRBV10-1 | CASSDLAGEGTDTQYF | TGCGCCAGCAGTGACCTAGCGGGGGAAGGCACAGATACGCAGTATTTT
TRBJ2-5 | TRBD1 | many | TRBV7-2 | CASSLLGQGQETQYF | TGTGCCAGCAGCCTCCTAGGACAGGGGCAAGAGACCCAGTACTTC
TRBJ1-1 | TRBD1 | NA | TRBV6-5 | CASSYSGTGLAAEAFF | TGTGCCAGCAGTTACTCGGGGACAGGGCTTGCGGCTGAAGCTTTCTTT
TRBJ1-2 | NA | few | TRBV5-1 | CASSLFETEYGYTF | TGCGCCAGCAGCTTGTTCGAGACGGAGTATGGCTACACCTTC
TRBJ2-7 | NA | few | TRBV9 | CASSVEGGSYEQYF | TGTGCCAGCAGCGTAGAGGGGGGGAGCTACGAGCAGTACTTC
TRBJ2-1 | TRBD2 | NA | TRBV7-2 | CASSLTMSGGAYNEQFF | TGTGCCAGCAGCTTAACCATGAGCGGGGGGGCGTATAATGAGCAGTTCTTC
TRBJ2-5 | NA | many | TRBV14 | CASSQDSGGRRTQYF | TGTGCCAGCAGCCAAGATTCCGGGGGTCGACGGACCCAGTACTTC
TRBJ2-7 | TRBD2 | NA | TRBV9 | CASSVRAGTSSHEQYF | TGTGCCAGCAGCGTACGGGCTGGGACTAGCTCCCACGAGCAGTACTTC
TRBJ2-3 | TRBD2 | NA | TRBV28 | CASRASGGKSGDNYF | TGTGCCAGCAGGGCTAGCGGGGGGAAATCAGGTGACAATTATTTT
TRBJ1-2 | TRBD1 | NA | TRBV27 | CASSLNFGQGGYYGYTF | TGTGCCAGCAGTTTAAATTTTGGACAGGGCGGTTACTATGGCTACACCTTC
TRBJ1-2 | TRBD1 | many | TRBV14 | CASSPPGRGSPKAGYTF | TGTGCCAGCAGCCCCCCGGGCAGGGGGAGCCCGAAGGCAGGCTACACCTTC
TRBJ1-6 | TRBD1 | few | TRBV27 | CASSLYRGLNSPLHF | TGTGCCAGCAGTTTGTACAGGGGGCTTAATTCACCCCTCCACTTT
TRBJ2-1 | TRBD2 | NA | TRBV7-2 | CASTLAGHYNEQFF | TGTGCCAGCACCTTAGCGGGACACTACAATGAGCAGTTCTTC
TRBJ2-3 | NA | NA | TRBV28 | CASSSGTLPGTQYF | TGTGCCAGCAGTTCCGGGACTCTCCCCGGTACGCAGTATTTT
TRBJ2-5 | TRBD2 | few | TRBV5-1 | CASSLRPLGGSLETQYF | TGCGCCAGCAGCTTGAGACCCCTCGGGGGGTCCTTGGAGACCCAGTACTTC
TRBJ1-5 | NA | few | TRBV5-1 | CASSITGTDQPQHF | TGCGCCAGCAGTATTACAGGGACCGATCAGCCCCAGCATTTT
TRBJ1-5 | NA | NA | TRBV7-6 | CASSLFQGQNQPQHF | TGTGCCAGCAGCTTATTTCAGGGGCAAAATCAGCCCCAGCATTTT
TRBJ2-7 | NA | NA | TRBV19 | CASSIDRNSYEQYF | TGTGCCAGTAGTATCGACAGGAATTCGTACGAGCAGTACTTC
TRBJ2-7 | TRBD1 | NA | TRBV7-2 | CASSLVGGDRATYEQYF | TGTGCCAGCAGCTTAGTGGGGGGGGACAGGGCCACCTACGAGCAGTACTTC
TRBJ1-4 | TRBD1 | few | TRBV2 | CASRTGGVYEKLFF | TGTGCCAGCAGGACAGGGGGCGTCTATGAAAAACTGTTTTTT
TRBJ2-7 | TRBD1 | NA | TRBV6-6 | CASSKGGTGGRNEQYF | TGTGCCAGCTCCAAAGGGGGGACAGGGGGAAGAAACGAGCAGTACTTC
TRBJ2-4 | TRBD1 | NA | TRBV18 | CASSSRQGAKNIQYF | TGTGCCAGCTCCTCAAGACAGGGGGCCAAAAACATTCAGTACTTC
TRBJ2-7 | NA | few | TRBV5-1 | CASSWSLSYEQYF | TGCGCCAGCAGCTGGAGTCTCTCCTACGAGCAGTACTTC
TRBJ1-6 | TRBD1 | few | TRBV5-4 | CASSLSRDSYSPLHF | TGTGCCAGCAGCTTGTCTAGGGACAGTTATTCACCCCTCCACTTT
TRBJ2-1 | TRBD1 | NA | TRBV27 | CASSLLQGSYNEQFF | TGTGCCAGCAGTTTATTACAGGGGTCCTACAATGAGCAGTTCTTC
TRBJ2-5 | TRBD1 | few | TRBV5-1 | CASSPGQGVIETQYF | TGCGCCAGCAGCCCTGGACAGGGAGTCATTGAGACCCAGTACTTC
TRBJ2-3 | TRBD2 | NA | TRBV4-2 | CASSQSNSGGEDTQYF | TGTGCCAGCAGCCAATCGAATAGCGGGGGGGAAGATACGCAGTATTTT
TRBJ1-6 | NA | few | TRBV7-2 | CASSPGQGLVTLHF | TGTGCCAGCAGCCCAGGGCAGGGACTGGTGACCCTCCACTTT